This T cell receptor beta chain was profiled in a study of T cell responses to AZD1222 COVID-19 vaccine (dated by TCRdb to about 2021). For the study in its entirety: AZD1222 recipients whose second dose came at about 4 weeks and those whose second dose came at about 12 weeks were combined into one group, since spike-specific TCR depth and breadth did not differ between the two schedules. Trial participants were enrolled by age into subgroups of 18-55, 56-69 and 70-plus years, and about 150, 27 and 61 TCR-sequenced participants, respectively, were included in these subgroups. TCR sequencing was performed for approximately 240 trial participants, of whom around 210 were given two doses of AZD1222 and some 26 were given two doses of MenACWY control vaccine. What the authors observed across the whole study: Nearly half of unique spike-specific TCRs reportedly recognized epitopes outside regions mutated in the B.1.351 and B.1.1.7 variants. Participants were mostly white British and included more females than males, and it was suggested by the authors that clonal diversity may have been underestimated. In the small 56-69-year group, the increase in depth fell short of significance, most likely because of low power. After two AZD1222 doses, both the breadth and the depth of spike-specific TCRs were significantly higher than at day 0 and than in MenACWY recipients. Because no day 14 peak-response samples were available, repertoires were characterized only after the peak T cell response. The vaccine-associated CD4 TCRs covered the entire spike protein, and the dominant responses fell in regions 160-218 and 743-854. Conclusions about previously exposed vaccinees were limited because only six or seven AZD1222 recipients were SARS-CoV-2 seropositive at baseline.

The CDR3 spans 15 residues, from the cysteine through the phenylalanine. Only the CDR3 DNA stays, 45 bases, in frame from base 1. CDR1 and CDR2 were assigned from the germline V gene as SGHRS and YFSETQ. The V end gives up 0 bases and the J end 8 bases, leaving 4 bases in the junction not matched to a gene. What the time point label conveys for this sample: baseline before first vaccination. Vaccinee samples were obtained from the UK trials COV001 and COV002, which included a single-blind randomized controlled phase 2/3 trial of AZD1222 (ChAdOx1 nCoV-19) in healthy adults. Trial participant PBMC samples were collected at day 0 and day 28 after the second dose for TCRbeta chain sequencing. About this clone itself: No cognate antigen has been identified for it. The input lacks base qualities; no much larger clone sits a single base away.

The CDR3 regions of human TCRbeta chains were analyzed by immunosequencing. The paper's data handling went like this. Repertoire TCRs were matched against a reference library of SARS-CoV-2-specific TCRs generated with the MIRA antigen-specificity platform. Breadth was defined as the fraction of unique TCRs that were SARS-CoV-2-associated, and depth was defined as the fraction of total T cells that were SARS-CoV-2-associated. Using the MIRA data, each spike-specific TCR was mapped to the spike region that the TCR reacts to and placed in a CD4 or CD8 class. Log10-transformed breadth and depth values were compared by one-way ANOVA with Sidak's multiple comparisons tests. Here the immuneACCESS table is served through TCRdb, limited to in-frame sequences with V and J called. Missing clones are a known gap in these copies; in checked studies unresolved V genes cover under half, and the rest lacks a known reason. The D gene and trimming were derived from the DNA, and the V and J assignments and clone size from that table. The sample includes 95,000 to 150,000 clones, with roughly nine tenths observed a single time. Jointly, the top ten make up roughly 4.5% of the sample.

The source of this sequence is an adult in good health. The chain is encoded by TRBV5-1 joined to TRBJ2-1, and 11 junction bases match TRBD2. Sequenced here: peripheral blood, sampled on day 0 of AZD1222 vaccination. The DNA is TGCGCCAGCAGCTTGGTAGCGGGGGGGCTTGATGAGCAGTTCTTC. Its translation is CASSLVAGGLDEQFF.